The source of this T cell receptor beta chain is a study of OX40 agonist ivuxolimab in advanced cancers. As for the study in general: Subjects had a mean age of about 65 years, with a range of 23 to 79; 82.7% were male.

V was shortened by 5 bases and J by 0 bases, with 15 bases between the two germline ends. Per the germline V gene, CDR1 is SGHNT and CDR2 is YYREEE (reference sequence). The CDR3 sequence is 15 residues long. Sequenced by immunoSEQ multiplex PCR; TCRdb stores in-frame clones only, minus some. The repertoire holds about 24,000 clones, with 80% to 90% as singletons. The sampling schedule covered blood at baseline, cycle 4 day 1, and cycle 7 day 1. For this clone: The antigen remains unidentified.

General study results and limits: Individuals who were partial responders at 0.1-3.0 mg/kg had clonal expansion that ranked among the lowest.

This clonotype originated in an adult with an advanced solid tumor such as melanoma, head and neck, liver or kidney cancer. The sample here was CD4+ or CD8+ T cells sorted from blood, taken in a trial of the OX40 agonist ivuxolimab. The genes are TRBV5-4 and TRBJ2-7; D may be TRBD1 or TRBD2 (6 bases each). The CDR3 reads CASRLQGTGSYEQYF. Here the CDR3 DNA reads TGTGCCAGCAGACTCCAGGGGACTGGCTCCTACGAGCAGTACTTC.